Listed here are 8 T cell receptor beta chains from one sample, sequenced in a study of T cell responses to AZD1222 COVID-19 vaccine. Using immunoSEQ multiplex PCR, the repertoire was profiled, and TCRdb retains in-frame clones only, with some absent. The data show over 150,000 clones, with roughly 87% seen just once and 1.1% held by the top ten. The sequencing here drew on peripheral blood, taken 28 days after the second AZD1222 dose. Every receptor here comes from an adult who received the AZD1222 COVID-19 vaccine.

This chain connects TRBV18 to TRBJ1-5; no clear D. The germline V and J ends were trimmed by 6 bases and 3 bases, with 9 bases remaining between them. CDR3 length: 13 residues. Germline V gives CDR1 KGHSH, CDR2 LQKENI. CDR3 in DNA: TGTGCCAGCTCCCCCTCCGTCAATCAGCCCCAGCATTTT. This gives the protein CASSPSVNQPQHF.

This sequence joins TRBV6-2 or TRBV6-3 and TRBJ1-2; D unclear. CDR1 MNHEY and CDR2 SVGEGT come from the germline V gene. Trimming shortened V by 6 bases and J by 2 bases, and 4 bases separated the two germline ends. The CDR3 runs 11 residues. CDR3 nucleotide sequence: TGTGCCAGCAGCTCGAACTATGGCTACACCTTC. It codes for CASSSNYGYTF.

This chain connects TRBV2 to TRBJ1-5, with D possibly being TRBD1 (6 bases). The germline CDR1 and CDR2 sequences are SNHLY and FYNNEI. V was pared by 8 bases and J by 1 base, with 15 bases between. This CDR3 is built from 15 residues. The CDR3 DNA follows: TGTGCCAGCGCAGGGGATGCGGGGAGCAATCAGCCCCAGCATTTT. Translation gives CASAGDAGSNQPQHF. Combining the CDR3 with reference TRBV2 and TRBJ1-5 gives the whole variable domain EPEVTQTPSHQVTQMGQEVILRCVPISNHLYFYWYRQILGQKVEFLVSFYNNEISEKSEIFDDQFSVERPDGSNFTLKIRSTKLEDSAMYFCASAGDAGSNQPQHFGDGTRLSIL.

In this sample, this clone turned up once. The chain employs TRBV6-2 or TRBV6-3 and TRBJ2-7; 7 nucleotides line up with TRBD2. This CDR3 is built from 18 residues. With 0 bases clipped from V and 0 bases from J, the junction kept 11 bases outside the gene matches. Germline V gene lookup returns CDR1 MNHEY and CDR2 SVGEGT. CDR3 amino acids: CASSYSTGREGRSYEQYF. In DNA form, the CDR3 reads TGTGCCAGCAGTTACTCGACCGGAAGGGAGGGCCGCTCCTACGAGCAGTACTTC.

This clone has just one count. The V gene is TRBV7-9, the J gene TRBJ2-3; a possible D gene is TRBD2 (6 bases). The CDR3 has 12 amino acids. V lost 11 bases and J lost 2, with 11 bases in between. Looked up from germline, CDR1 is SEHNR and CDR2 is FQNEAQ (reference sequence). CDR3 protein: CAGRDFTDTQYF. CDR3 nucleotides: TGTGCCGGCCGGGACTTCACAGATACGCAGTATTTT.

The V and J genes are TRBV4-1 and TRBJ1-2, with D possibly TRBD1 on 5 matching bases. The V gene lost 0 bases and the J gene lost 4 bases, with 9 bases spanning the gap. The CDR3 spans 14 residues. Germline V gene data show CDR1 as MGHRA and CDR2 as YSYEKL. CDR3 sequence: CASSQEWGGYGYTF. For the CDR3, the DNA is TGCGCCAGCAGCCAAGAGTGGGGGGGCTATGGCTACACCTTC.

As DNA, the CDR3 is TGTGCCAGCAGGGACCACGCCCAGCTAGCCAAAAACATTCAGTACTTC. Its protein product is CASRDHAQLAKNIQYF. The V gene is TRBV2, the J gene TRBJ2-4; D unresolved. Germline V lookup: CDR1 SNHLY, CDR2 FYNNEI. The CDR3 totals 16 residues. The V end was cut by 6 bases, the J end by 0 bases, with 15 bases between.

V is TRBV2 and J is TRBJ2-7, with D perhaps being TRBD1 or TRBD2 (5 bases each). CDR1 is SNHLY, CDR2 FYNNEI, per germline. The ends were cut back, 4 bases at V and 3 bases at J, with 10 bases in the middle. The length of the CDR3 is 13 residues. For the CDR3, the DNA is TGTGCCAGCAGTGTGGGACCGCACTACGAGCAGTACTTC. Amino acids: CASSVGPHYEQYF.